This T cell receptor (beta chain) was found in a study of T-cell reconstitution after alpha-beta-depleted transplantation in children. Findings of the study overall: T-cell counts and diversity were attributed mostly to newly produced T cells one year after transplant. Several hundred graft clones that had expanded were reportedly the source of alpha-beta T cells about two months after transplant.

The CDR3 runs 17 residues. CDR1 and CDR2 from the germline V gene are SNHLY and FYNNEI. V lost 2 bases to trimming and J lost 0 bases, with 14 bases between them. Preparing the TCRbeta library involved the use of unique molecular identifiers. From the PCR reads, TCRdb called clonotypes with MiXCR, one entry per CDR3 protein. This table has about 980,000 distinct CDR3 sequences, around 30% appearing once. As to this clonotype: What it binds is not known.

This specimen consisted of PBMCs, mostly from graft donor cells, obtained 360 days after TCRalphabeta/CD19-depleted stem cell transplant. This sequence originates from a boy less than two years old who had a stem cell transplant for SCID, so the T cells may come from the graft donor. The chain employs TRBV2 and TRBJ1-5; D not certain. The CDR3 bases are TGTGCCAGCAGTGAAAGATTAGGATTTTTTAGCAATCAGCCCCAGCATTTT. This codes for CASSERLGFFSNQPQHF.